The next 4 T cell receptor beta chains were all read from a single sample in a study of T cell repertoires in cytomegalovirus infection. One entry per CDR3 protein, called by TCRdb with MiXCR from the reads. The data hold about 440,000 distinct CDR3 sequences, with 31% observed a single time. Material for sequencing was PBMCs. These receptors all stem from a human donor in good health (CMV status not recorded). Some clones in this sample may be carry-over from other donors' samples.

The genes are TRBV4-3 and TRBJ2-7; no firm D call. The CDR3 runs 14 residues. Trimming removed 4 bases from V and 1 base from J, with 11 bases in between. Germline loops: CDR1 LGHNA, CDR2 YSLEER. The chain's CDR3 is CASSPSVGSYEQYF. The CDR3 nucleotides read TGCGCCAGCAGCCCCTCGGTAGGTTCCTACGAGCAGTACTTC.

V gene TRBV7-4 combines with J gene TRBJ2-3; D is perhaps TRBD1 or TRBD2 (5 bases each). The CDR3 has 14 residues. Germline-derived CDR1 and CDR2 are SGHVT and SQSDAQ. V was clipped by 3 bases and J by 4 bases, with 11 bases between them. The CDR3 reads CASSFYGAADTQYF. The CDR3 DNA is TGTGCCAGCAGCTTCTACGGGGCAGCAGATACGCAGTATTTT.

This clonotype has more than one count but fewer than ten. This sequence joins TRBV20-1 and TRBJ1-5; 7 bases are a match to TRBD1. Germline assignment: CDR1 DFQATT and CDR2 SNEGSKA (reference sequence). The V gene end was trimmed by 4 bases and the J gene end by 3 bases; junction bases not matched to a gene: 6. This CDR3 comprises 14 residues. CDR3 in amino acids: CSAKTTGNNQPQHF. CDR3 nucleotides: TGCAGTGCTAAAACGACAGGGAACAATCAGCCCCAGCATTTT.

The chain couples TRBV6-2 or TRBV6-3 to TRBJ1-5; no definite D call. Trimming took off 6 bases at V and 0 bases at J, with 18 bases between the two ends. This CDR3 is 17 amino acids long. CDR1 and CDR2 from the germline V gene are MNHEY and SVGEGT. CDR3 DNA sequence: TGTGCCAGCAGCCCTGAGGGCAGATGGTATAGCAATCAGCCCCAGCATTTT. The encoded protein is CASSPEGRWYSNQPQHF.